This TCR beta chain was captured by sequencing in a study of blood T cell repertoires in COVID-19. Across the study: Specimens from acute and convalescent COVID-19 originated in the United States, Italy and Spain. Sample material is recorded as cDNA or gDNA derived from T cells, B-cell-depleted T cells, or PBMCs.

Original analysis: Estimation of nucleated cell counts relied on the amplification of reference gene primers. TCRdb's copy holds only in-frame clones and misses some; the assay was immunoSEQ multiplex PCR. V and J calls and clone size are given by that table; D and trimming were obtained from the DNA. The repertoire holds roughly 150,000 clones, with approximately 90% as singletons. Patients at the Seattle site were enrolled during active infection and followed longitudinally. The germline V gene has CDR1 MDHEN and CDR2 SYDVKM. V lost 6 bases, J lost 2 bases, and 17 bases stayed unmatched. The CDR3 covers 20 residues.

The sequencing input was peripheral blood. V gene TRBV28 combines with J gene TRBJ2-7; TRBD2 aligns across 15 bases. The receptor was isolated from a man between 18 and 35 years old with COVID-19, enrolled during active disease. CDR3 in DNA: TGTGCCAGCAGCCGTAGACCCGGGACTAGCGGGAGGAATAGAGCCTACGAGCAGTACTTC. It translates to CASSRRPGTSGRNRAYEQYF.